This T cell receptor beta chain stems from a study of T-cell memory formation after mild COVID-19. Study-level findings and limits: Some clones that responded were present in memory (sampled pre-infection), which suggests cross-reactive memory joined.

Losses at the gene ends were 3 bases for V and 4 bases for J; bases not matched to a gene: 4. CDR3 length equals 15 residues. TCRdb called the 5' RACE reads again in MiXCR, with one record for every CDR3 protein. The repertoire has about 560,000 distinct CDR3 sequences, roughly 18% of them found once; the top ten carry more than 10%. About this clonotype: Antigen specificity is unknown.

The V call is TRBV12-3 or TRBV12-4, the J call TRBJ2-3; 10 bases agree with TRBD2. The material sequenced was PBMCs or a T cell subset sorted from them (not recorded which). The sequence came from an adult woman who had mild COVID-19 (a few samples of this study predate the infection). Cell type and time point are not known. The CDR3: CASSFSSGSSDTQYF. In DNA form, the CDR3 reads TGTGCCAGCAGTTTCTCTAGCGGGAGTTCAGATACGCAGTATTTT.